The present entry profiles one TCR beta chain with its context. Antigen specificity is unknown. Each sample came from a Caucasian adult donor living in Nashville, Tennessee. The CDR3 runs to 11 residues. Germline V lookup: CDR1 SGHTA, CDR2 FQGNSA. V lost 5 bases and J lost 13; bases outside the gene matches: 4. This specimen comes from a study of shared clonotypes between healthy human individuals. Study-level background: The donor pool was made up of a couple of women and a few men aged 18 to 49. Points from the study as a whole: Naive subsets, compared against memory subsets, generally had larger estimated richness values.

Sequencing was performed with immunoSEQ multiplex PCR; in TCRdb, only in-frame clones are kept and a portion is missing. The table records a few million clones, approximately 95% of them present only once. The sequenced sample was naive CD4+ T cells sorted from blood. The subset was: CD45RA+ positively selected. This receptor was taken from a man between 18 and 35 years old in good health. The rearrangement links TRBV7-2 to TRBJ2-1, with 8 bases that match TRBD2. The CDR3 loop reads CASSPGRGQFF. CDR3 in DNA: TGTGCCAGCAGCCCCGGGAGGGGCCAGTTCTTC. Full variable domain (remainder filled in from reference TRBV7-2 and TRBJ2-1): GAGVSQSPSNKVTEKGKDVELRCDPISGHTALYWYRQSLGQGLEFLIYFQGNSAPDKSGLPSDRFSAERTGGSVSTLTIQRTQQEDSAVYLCASSPGRGQFFGPGTRLTVL.